The 11 T cell receptor beta chains below all came from one sample that was sequenced in a study of neoadjuvant anti-PD-1 for oral cavity cancer. Produced via immunoSEQ multiplex PCR; TCRdb's table is partial and in-frame only. The sample includes fewer than 40,000 clones, around nine tenths of them seen just once. Source: PBMCs, taken before nivolumab (anti-PD-1) treatment. These receptors were taken from a person between 40 and 85 years old with oral cavity squamous cell carcinoma.

The V gene is TRBV7-9, the J gene TRBJ1-2; the D gene is possibly TRBD1 (6 bases). V lost 1 base to trimming and J lost 7 bases, with 13 bases between them. This CDR3 comprises 14 residues. Germline CDR1 and CDR2: SEHNR and FQNEAQ (reference sequence). CDR3 sequence (DNA): TGTGCCAGCAGCTTAGGGCGGGGGCAAACTGGCTACACCTTC. The encoded protein is CASSLGRGQTGYTF. The full variable domain, in which reference TRBV7-9 and TRBJ1-2 provide the parts outside the CDR3, is DTGVSQNPRHKITKRGQNVTFRCDPISEHNRLYWYRQTLGQGPEFLTYFQNEAQLEKSRLLSDRFSAERPKGSFSTLEIQRTEQGDSAMYLCASSLGRGQTGYTFGSGTRLTVV.

This clone was picked up a small number of times. V usage is TRBV7-9 and J usage is TRBJ1-1; D uncertain. Trimming removed 5 bases at V and 10 bases at J, with 20 bases between. This CDR3 is 14 amino acids long. CDR1 SEHNR and CDR2 FQNEAQ come from the germline V gene (reference sequence). For the CDR3, the DNA is TGTGCCAGCAGCCTCCCCGTTGGGCCCCCCGGAGCTTTCTTT. It specifies CASSLPVGPPGAFF.

The chain employs TRBV5-4 and TRBJ1-1, with D perhaps matching TRBD1 (5 bases). CDR3 length: 15 amino acids. V lost 4 bases and J 0 bases, leaving 13 bases between the germline ends. CDR1 is SGHNT and CDR2 is YYREEE in the germline V gene (reference sequence). The CDR3 region is CASSPGGGLNTEAFF. The CDR3 coding sequence is TGTGCCAGCAGCCCTGGTGGGGGACTGAACACTGAAGCTTTCTTT. Filled out from reference TRBV5-4 and TRBJ1-1, the complete variable domain reads ETGVTQSPTHLIKTRGQQVTLRCSSQSGHNTVSWYQQALGQGPQFIFQYYREEENGRGNFPPRFSGLQFPNYSSELNVNALELDDSALYLCASSPGGGLNTEAFFGQGTRLTVV.

This clone was counted a few times. The rearrangement links TRBV11-1 to TRBJ2-2, with D hard to call. The CDR3 has 14 amino acids. With 2 bases removed from V and 1 base from J, the gap between germline ends came to 5 bases. Germline V lookup: CDR1 SGHAT, CDR2 FQDESV (reference sequence). The chain's CDR3 is CASSLMMNTGELFF. The CDR3 region has the DNA TGTGCCAGCAGCTTAATGATGAACACCGGGGAGCTGTTTTTT.

The V gene is TRBV5-4, the J gene TRBJ2-3; D gene ambiguous. The V end was cut by 4 bases, the J end by 0 bases, with 3 bases between. The CDR3 runs to 12 residues. The germline gives CDR1 SGHNT, CDR2 YYREEE (reference sequence). In DNA form, the CDR3 reads TGTGCCAGCAGCAAAAGCACAGATACGCAGTATTTT. Encoded protein: CASSKSTDTQYF.

The chain combines TRBV9 with TRBJ1-1, with a tentative D call TRBD1 (5 bases). The germline V gene has CDR1 SGDLS and CDR2 YYNGEE. V lost 4 bases to trimming and J lost 1 base, with 20 bases between them. This CDR3 region has 17 residues. The CDR3 DNA reads TGTGCCAGCAGCCCCCGCCCTATACGGGGGGGGAACACTGAAGCTTTCTTT. Translating gives CASSPRPIRGGNTEAFF. The full variable domain, rest sourced from reference TRBV9 and TRBJ1-1, is DSGVTQTPKHLITATGQRVTLRCSPRSGDLSVYWYQQSLDQGLQFLIQYYNGEERAKGNILERFSAQQFPDLHSELNLSSLELGDSALYFCASSPRPIRGGNTEAFFGQGTRLTVV.

The chain employs TRBV27 and TRBJ1-6, with TRBD1 matching over 9 bases. Germline CDR1 reads MNHEY; CDR2 reads SMNVEV (reference sequence). The CDR3 is 14 residues long. Trimming at V came to 2 bases and at J to 7 bases, leaving 0 bases not matched to a gene. CDR3 in DNA: TGTGCCAGCAGTTTAGGACAGGGGAATTCACCCCTCCACTTT. This gives the protein CASSLGQGNSPLHF.

The chain carries TRBV7-2 and TRBJ2-3; 8 nucleotides align to TRBD1. The CDR3 contains 15 residues. The J segment lost 3 bases and the V segment lost 5 bases, leaving 7 bases of the junction unmatched. Germline lookup yields CDR1 SGHTA and CDR2 FQGNSA. CDR3 in DNA: TGTGCCAGCAGCCACCGGGACAGGCCAACAGATACGCAGTATTTT. Translation: CASSHRDRPTDTQYF.

The rearrangement joins TRBV19 to TRBJ2-5, with 8 bases identical to TRBD1. The germline V gene encodes CDR1 LNHDA and CDR2 SQIVND (reference sequence). V lost 4 bases to trimming and J lost 4 bases; unmatched junction nucleotides: 5. The CDR3 covers 14 residues. CDR3 sequence (DNA): TGTGCCAGTAGTACCTCGCAGGGGGCAGAGACCCAGTACTTC. This translates into CASSTSQGAETQYF.

This chain uses TRBV5-1 with TRBJ2-7, with D perhaps TRBD1 (6 bases). The germline gives CDR1 SGHRS, CDR2 YFSETQ. This CDR3 spans 14 amino acids. The V gene lost 1 base and the J gene lost 2 bases, with 10 bases spanning the gap. In DNA form, the CDR3 reads TGCGCCAGCAGCTTGACACAGGGCCCCTACGAGCAGTACTTC. As protein: CASSLTQGPYEQYF.

Of note for this clone: The junction departs from the called germline gene at one end, perhaps through a read error. The gene calls are TRBV7-2 and TRBJ2-5; 12 bases align to TRBD2. Germline V gene data show CDR1 as SGHTA and CDR2 as FQGNSA. CDR3 length: 14 amino acids. This chain's CDR3 is CASSLAGGQETQYF. The CDR3 DNA reads TGTGCCAGCAGCCTAGCGGGGGGGCAAGAGACCCAGTACTTC.